The T cell receptor (beta chain) under discussion was sequenced for a study of cytomegalovirus exposure and HLA in healthy donors. Findings of the study overall: Presence/absence analyses took donor sequencing depth as roughly uniform. The Asian-associated ancestry cluster reportedly had fewer N-insertions than the approximately 650-donor mean in a later analysis.

The V gene's germline CDR1 is ENHRY and CDR2 SYGVKD. J lost 3 bases, V lost 4 bases, and 12 bases had no gene match. The CDR3 length is 17 residues. The PCR employed 60 Vbeta primers together with 13 Jbeta primers. Sequencing was performed with immunoSEQ multiplex PCR; in TCRdb, only in-frame clones are kept and a portion is missing. Of around 150,000 clones in the sample, about 61% are singletons; the top ten hold roughly 2.5%. A note on this clone: The antigen is unknown.

The source material was PBMCs. The receptor was isolated from a woman aged 40-49 years in good health and CMV-seronegative. This chain joins TRBV10-3 and TRBJ2-7; 10 bases fit TRBD2. The CDR3 protein is CAISGVGLAGVNYEQYF. CDR3 in DNA: TGTGCCATCAGTGGGGTCGGGCTAGCGGGGGTTAACTACGAGCAGTACTTC.